This TCR beta chain appears in the sequencing data of a study of cytomegalovirus exposure and HLA in healthy donors. This clone was seen just once. Its specificity is unknown. Study-wide results and caveats: By a later analysis, the bulk of CMV-associated TCR beta chains appeared HLA-restricted. With high specificity and sensitivity, the classifier reportedly diagnosed cytomegalovirus status.

The primer mix had 60 Vbeta and 13 Jbeta primers. Repertoires were generated with immunoSEQ multiplex PCR, while TCRdb's copy carries only in-frame clones and drops some. This table holds some 56,000 clones, roughly 80% found once. Regarding donors, all were healthy bone marrow donors. The TCR originated in a woman in her 40s in good health and CMV-seronegative. The material sequenced was PBMCs.

CDR3 sequence (DNA): TGTGCCAGCAGCAAAGGACGCGGGAGCCCTCGCGAAGACTACGAGCAGTACTTC. It translates to CASSKGRGSPREDYEQYF. The rearrangement uses TRBV21-1 and TRBJ2-7; TRBD2, the table's D call, was not compared with the DNA. TRBV21-1 is termed a pseudogene. The CDR3 contains 18 residues.